This TCR beta chain stems from a study of blood T cell repertoires in COVID-19. The wider study: Some COVID-19 samples were acute and others convalescent; all came from the United States, Italy and Spain.

The count of this clone is one. Sequenced by immunoSEQ multiplex PCR; TCRdb stores in-frame clones only, minus some. The repertoire holds tens of thousands of clones, with approximately 90% as singletons. V lost 9 bases to trimming and J lost 0 bases, with 11 bases between them. The CDR3 contains 14 residues. Looked up from germline, CDR1 is LNHDA and CDR2 is SQIVND (reference sequence). The chain combines TRBV19 with TRBJ1-4, with a tentative D call TRBD1 (5 bases). The TCR comes from an older man with acute or convalescent COVID-19. Sequenced: peripheral blood. The CDR3 nucleotides read TGTGCCAGCCATCACAGGTCAACTAATGAAAAACTGTTTTTT. It is translated as CASHHRSTNEKLFF.